The 27 T cell receptor beta chains below come from one sample, sequenced in a study of blood T cell repertoires in COVID-19. Method: immunoSEQ multiplex PCR; TCRdb's copy keeps in-frame clones and lacks some. The sample lists under 200,000 clones; more than 80% were seen once. Sequenced material: PBMCs or T cells enriched from blood (not recorded which). These receptors all come from a woman in her late teens or twenties who had recovered from COVID-19.

This chain links TRBV4-1 with TRBJ1-4, with D possibly being TRBD1 (5 bases). CDR3 length: 17 residues. CDR1 MGHRA and CDR2 YSYEKL come from the germline V gene. The V end was cut by 7 bases, the J end by 10 bases, with 28 bases between. The CDR3 reads CASTPVGRGRDPGKLFF. In DNA form, the CDR3 reads TGCGCCAGCACCCCAGTGGGAAGGGGCCGAGACCCTGGAAAACTGTTTTTT.

V gene TRBV5-1 combines with J gene TRBJ2-7, with 15 bases identical to TRBD2. The CDR3 is made up of 16 amino acids. V gave up 2 bases and J gave up 2 bases; unmatched junction bases: 2. Germline CDR1 and CDR2: SGHRS and YFSETQ. CDR3 sequence: CASSFGTSGGPYEQYF. The CDR3 DNA is TGCGCCAGCAGCTTTGGGACTAGCGGGGGGCCCTACGAGCAGTACTTC.

The rearrangement uses TRBV7-8 and TRBJ1-3; 10 nucleotides line up with TRBD1. V was clipped by 5 bases and J by 0 bases; unmatched bases: 13. The V gene's germline CDR1 is SGHVS and CDR2 FQNEAQ. The CDR3 covers 19 residues. The CDR3 DNA follows: TGTGCCAGCAGCGCGAGAAGGGACAGGGGAGTTGGCTCTGGAAACACCATATATTTT. Protein sequence: CASSARRDRGVGSGNTIYF.

Comment on this clone: Other DNA sequences in this sample translate to the same CDR3. In DNA, the CDR3 is TGTGCCAGCAGTTTCCCGCGATACGAGCAGTACTTC. The encoded protein is CASSFPRYEQYF. V gene TRBV12-3 or TRBV12-4 combines with J gene TRBJ2-7; D is unclear. This CDR3 is built from 12 residues. The V and J ends lost 3 bases and 4 bases respectively, with 7 bases between them.

This chain connects TRBV10-3 to TRBJ1-1; maybe TRBD1 (6 bases). This CDR3 spans 15 amino acids. CDR1 and CDR2 from the germline V gene are ENHRY and SYGVKD. V gave up 5 bases and J gave up 1 base, with 14 bases separating them. The CDR3 nucleotides read TGTGCCATCAGTACCCGACAGGTAGAGAACACTGAAGCTTTCTTT. Its translation is CAISTRQVENTEAFF.

The chain combines TRBV27 with TRBJ1-2; 7 bases line up with TRBD1. Germline V lookup: CDR1 MNHEY, CDR2 SMNVEV (reference sequence). CDR3 length equals 16 residues. Trimming cost V 5 bases and J 8 bases; bases outside gene matches: 17. The CDR3 DNA sequence: TGTGCCAGCAGTCCAGCAACAGGGGTAGGGATGAGGGGCTACACCTTC. Translating gives CASSPATGVGMRGYTF.

The J gene is TRBJ2-7, the V gene TRBV10-3; D may be TRBD1 (7 bases). Trimming removed 4 bases at V and 5 bases at J, with 9 bases between. Germline loops: CDR1 ENHRY, CDR2 SYGVKD. The CDR3 covers 12 residues. In DNA, the CDR3 is TGTGCCATCAGTGTCAGGGGGGACGAGCAGTACTTC. Amino acid sequence: CAISVRGDEQYF.

The chain has TRBV5-8 and TRBJ1-6; D remains unclear. The length of the CDR3 is 14 residues. The germline V and J ends were trimmed by 1 base and 7 bases, with 9 bases remaining between them. The germline CDR1 and CDR2 sequences are SGHTS and YDEGEE. CDR3 bases: TGTGCCAGCAGCTTGCGAGGAGGGAATTCACCCCTCCACTTT. Translated, it gives CASSLRGGNSPLHF.

This clone was counted only a few times. The chain combines TRBV7-9 with TRBJ2-7, with a tentative D call TRBD1 (5 bases). Trimming took off 1 base at V and 5 bases at J, with 6 bases between the two ends. Germline values: CDR1 SEHNR, CDR2 FQNEAQ (reference sequence). This CDR3 region has 12 residues. CDR3 DNA sequence: TGTGCCAGCAGCTTAGTAGGGGACGAGCAGTACTTC. Its translation is CASSLVGDEQYF.

V and J are TRBV5-1 and TRBJ1-1; 10 bases line up with TRBD1. Germline loops: CDR1 SGHRS, CDR2 YFSETQ. Losses at the gene ends were 3 bases for V and 2 bases for J; bases not matched to a gene: 13. CDR3 length: 18 amino acids. The CDR3 DNA sequence: TGCGCCAGCAGCTCAAAGGCACCGGGACAGGGGCCCAACACTGAAGCTTTCTTT. This gives the protein CASSSKAPGQGPNTEAFF. Full variable domain (missing parts from reference TRBV5-1 and TRBJ1-1): KAGVTQTPRYLIKTRGQQVTLSCSPISGHRSVSWYQQTPGQGLQFLFEYFSETQRNKGNFPGRFSGRQFSNSRSEMNVSTLELGDSALYLCASSSKAPGQGPNTEAFFGQGTRLTVV.

This clone was seen more than once but under ten times. The chain uses TRBV7-9 and TRBJ2-2, with 7 nucleotides matching TRBD1. CDR1 and CDR2 from the germline V gene are SEHNR and FQNEAQ (reference sequence). The CDR3 sequence is 15 residues long. V gave up 1 base and J gave up 3 bases; unmatched junction bases: 2. CDR3 protein: CASSLGDSYTGELFF. The CDR3 DNA is TGTGCCAGCAGCTTAGGGGACAGCTACACCGGGGAGCTGTTTTTT. The complete variable domain, with remaining parts taken from reference TRBV7-9 and TRBJ2-2, reads DTGVSQNPRHKITKRGQNVTFRCDPISEHNRLYWYRQTLGQGPEFLTYFQNEAQLEKSRLLSDRFSAERPKGSFSTLEIQRTEQGDSAMYLCASSLGDSYTGELFFGEGSRLTVL.

The J gene is TRBJ1-1, the V gene TRBV27; D not certain. This CDR3 has 14 amino acids. CDR1 and CDR2 (germline): MNHEY, SMNVEV (reference sequence). V gave up 5 bases and J gave up 0 bases, with 10 bases separating them. The CDR3 loop reads CASSPREVNTEAFF. Written as DNA, the CDR3 is TGTGCCAGCAGTCCCCGAGAGGTGAACACTGAAGCTTTCTTT.

This clone was detected a few times. This sequence joins TRBV10-3 and TRBJ2-1; 7 bases line up with TRBD2. The junction had 5 bases not matched to a gene; V was cut back by 0 bases and J by 12 bases. The CDR3 loop spans 13 amino acids. CDR1 is ENHRY, CDR2 SYGVKD, per germline. The CDR3, as DNA: TGTGCCATCAGTGAGTCCGAGACTAGCCCGCAGTTCTTC. Protein sequence: CAISESETSPQFF.

V usage is TRBV4-2 and J usage is TRBJ2-3, with D tentatively TRBD2 (7 bases). The ends were cut back, 1 base at V and 0 bases at J, with 23 bases in the middle. This CDR3 is built from 20 residues. Germline-derived CDR1 and CDR2 are LGHNA and YNFKEQ. CDR3 sequence reads: CASSQAIWGGLLSSTDTQYF. CDR3 DNA: TGTGCCAGCAGCCAAGCCATCTGGGGGGGGCTCCTCTCGAGCACAGATACGCAGTATTTT.

The chain links TRBV4-1 to TRBJ1-2; TRBD1 is a possible D gene (6 bases). This CDR3 spans 13 amino acids. V dropped 4 bases and J dropped 5 bases, with 11 bases sitting between them. Germline lookup yields CDR1 MGHRA and CDR2 YSYEKL. This CDR3 is CASSPRTDYGYTF. The CDR3 coding sequence is TGCGCCAGCAGCCCCCGGACAGATTATGGCTACACCTTC.

The CDR3 DNA is TGTGCCAGCACAACTGGGGGGAATGAGCAGTTCTTC. Translation: CASTTGGNEQFF. The chain joins TRBV11-2 to TRBJ2-1, with D possibly matching TRBD2 (6 bases). CDR3 length: 12 residues. The germline CDR1 and CDR2 sequences are SGHAT and FQNNGV. Trimming took 7 bases from V and 7 from J, leaving 11 bases between them.

The chain carries TRBV7-9 and TRBJ2-1, with 8 bases aligning to TRBD2. Germline assignment: CDR1 SEHNR and CDR2 FQNEAQ (reference sequence). Unmatched junction bases numbered 10, after V lost 7 bases and J lost 5 bases. The CDR3 is 15 amino acids. CDR3 DNA: TGTGCCAGCAACTCAAGGAGCGGGGGAGACAATGAGCAGTTCTTC. Translating gives CASNSRSGGDNEQFF. Supplemented by reference TRBV7-9 and TRBJ2-1, the full variable domain reads DTGVSQNPRHKITKRGQNVTFRCDPISEHNRLYWYRQTLGQGPEFLTYFQNEAQLEKSRLLSDRFSAERPKGSFSTLEIQRTEQGDSAMYLCASNSRSGGDNEQFFGPGTRLTVL.

This clone has more than one count but fewer than ten. The rearrangement links TRBV3-1 (or the pseudogene TRBV3-2) to TRBJ1-5; D unclear. Germline CDR1 LGHDT, CDR2 YNNKEL (reference sequence). The ends were cut back, 0 bases at V and 4 bases at J, with 4 bases in the middle. The CDR3 contains 13 residues. The CDR3 coding sequence is TGTGCCAGCAGCCAAGATCCAAATCAGCCCCAGCATTTT. Translating gives CASSQDPNQPQHF.

The genes are TRBV10-2 and TRBJ1-6; D is unclear. The germline gives CDR1 WSHSY, CDR2 SAAADI. The CDR3 runs to 12 residues. V lost 3 bases and J 11 bases, leaving 8 bases between the germline ends. For the CDR3, the DNA is TGCGCCAGCAGTGAAACCGCGGCACCCCTCCACTTT. It translates to CASSETAAPLHF.

The genes are TRBV5-1 and TRBJ2-5; TRBD2 aligns across 13 bases. Germline lookup yields CDR1 SGHRS and CDR2 YFSETQ. Trimming removed 3 bases from V and 2 bases from J; junction bases left unmatched: 4. The CDR3 has 16 residues. This CDR3 is CASSYGTSGKQETQYF. The CDR3 DNA is TGCGCCAGCAGCTATGGGACTAGCGGGAAACAAGAGACCCAGTACTTC.

This clone was counted between two and nine times. V usage is TRBV7-9 and J usage is TRBJ2-5; TRBD1 might be the D (5 bases). The CDR3 is 16 amino acids. Trimming shortened V by 1 base and J by 3 bases, and 15 bases separated the two germline ends. Germline values: CDR1 SEHNR, CDR2 FQNEAQ (reference sequence). CDR3 amino acids: CASSLGSSWGKETQYF. The CDR3 region has the DNA TGTGCCAGCAGCTTAGGTAGTAGTTGGGGCAAAGAGACCCAGTACTTC.

The chain links TRBV9 to TRBJ1-1; TRBD1 matches at 7 bases. The junction had 5 bases not matched to a gene; V was cut back by 4 bases and J by 2 bases. The CDR3 totals 14 residues. The germline V gene encodes CDR1 SGDLS and CDR2 YYNGEE. The CDR3 nucleotides are TGTGCCAGCAGCCTTGGGACAGCTAACACTGAAGCTTTCTTT. Its protein is CASSLGTANTEAFF.

The gene calls are TRBV5-1 and TRBJ2-5; D not certain. Germline V gene sequence: CDR1 SGHRS, CDR2 YFSETQ. The CDR3 length is 13 residues. V was pared by 4 bases and J by 3 bases, with 10 bases between. This CDR3 reads CASSLTVEETQYF. For the CDR3, the DNA is TGCGCCAGCAGCCTTACAGTGGAAGAGACCCAGTACTTC.

This sequence joins TRBV30 and TRBJ2-7, with 7 bases identical to TRBD1. In germline, CDR1 is GTSNPN, CDR2 SVGIG (reference sequence). The CDR3 length is 14 residues. J lost 2 bases, V lost 2 bases, and 6 bases had no gene match. CDR3 bases: TGTGCCTGGAGTTGGATCGGGACAGCCTACGAGCAGTACTTC. Amino acids: CAWSWIGTAYEQYF.

The chain uses TRBV6-5 and TRBJ1-6; maybe TRBD1 (5 bases). Germline V gene sequence: CDR1 MNHEY, CDR2 SVGAGI. This CDR3 is built from 13 residues. V was clipped by 0 bases and J by 9 bases, with 6 bases between them. CDR3 amino acids: CASSYSGASPLHF. CDR3 bases: TGTGCCAGCAGTTACTCTGGGGCTTCACCCCTCCACTTT.

The chain joins TRBV7-8 to TRBJ1-1; 7 nucleotides align to TRBD1. In germline, CDR1 is SGHVS, CDR2 FQNEAQ. The CDR3 runs to 16 residues. With 5 bases clipped from V and 3 bases from J, the junction kept 12 bases outside the gene matches. DNA of the CDR3: TGTGCCAGCAGCCTGAACAGGGGCGGCCGGGACACTGAAGCTTTCTTT. Translating gives CASSLNRGGRDTEAFF.

V is TRBV24-1 and J is TRBJ2-7; a weak D match, TRBD2 (6 bases). The germline V gene has CDR1 KGHDR and CDR2 SFDVKD. Trimming removed 0 bases from V and 2 bases from J, with 10 bases in between. This CDR3 is built from 15 residues. As DNA, the CDR3 is TGTGCCACCAGTGATTTGGATGGGGGGACCTACGAGCAGTACTTC. Encoded protein: CATSDLDGGTYEQYF.